The clone carrying this T cell receptor (beta chain) has a handful of counts. Its target is not known. Germline CDR1 LGHDT, CDR2 YNNKEL (reference sequence). The CDR3 spans 20 residues. The V segment lost 1 base and the J segment 2 bases; nucleotides outside the gene matches: 15. The sample's treatment: around 19 received Ad26.COV2.S at low or high dose, single or two shots; about 5 received placebo; per-sample allocation not given. Samples came from day 63 after the first vaccine or placebo injection. An adult of 18-55 years in Boston served as donor. This record comes from a study of Ad26.COV2.S vaccination and SARS-CoV-2 variants. The overall study: Dosing was one shot or two shots 56 days apart. Findings and limits, study-wide: Reports say spike-specific CD8+ and CD4+ T cell responses covered substantial breadth after vaccination.

Profiled with immunoSEQ multiplex PCR; TCRdb holds only in-frame clones, not every one. The table shows 300,000 to 350,000 clones, with over 80% occurring only once. The sequence was collected from a person aged 18-65 years who received the Ad26.COV2.S COVID-19 vaccine or a placebo. The sequences come from peripheral blood, collected in a trial of Ad26.COV2.S vaccine versus placebo. The J gene is TRBJ1-4, the V gene TRBV3-1 (or the pseudogene TRBV3-2); 8 nucleotides agree with TRBD1. CDR3 amino acids: CASSQAYSPGGAYTNEKLFF. The DNA for the CDR3 is TGTGCCAGCAGCCAAGCTTACTCTCCAGGGGGCGCATACACTAATGAAAAACTGTTTTTT.